The source of this T cell receptor (beta chain) is a study of OX40 agonist ivuxolimab in advanced cancers. Study details: The treatment was a fully human IgG2 OX40 agonist, ivuxolimab. The study gave patients intravenous ivuxolimab at 0.01 to 10 mg/kg every 2 weeks.

This table comes from immunoSEQ multiplex PCR, and its TCRdb copy is limited to in-frame clones, with some not included. Here the sample spans roughly 68,000 clones, 75% to 85% being singletons. Sequencing was performed on CD4+ or CD8+ T cells sorted from blood, taken in a trial of the OX40 agonist ivuxolimab. This sequence originates from an adult with an advanced solid tumor such as melanoma, head and neck, liver or kidney cancer.

CDR3 in amino acids: CASSFGTVESYEQYF. CDR3 DNA: TGCGCCAGCAGTTTCGGGACCGTGGAGTCCTACGAGCAGTACTTC. The chain links TRBV4-3 to TRBJ2-7; the D call may be TRBD1 or TRBD2 (5 bases each). This CDR3 comprises 15 residues. Trimming pared 6 bases from V and 1 base from J, leaving 16 bases between. Germline lookup yields CDR1 LGHNA and CDR2 YSLEER.